The 27 T cell receptor beta chains below all came from one sample that was sequenced in a study of identical twins. TCRdb called the 5' RACE reads again in MiXCR, with one record for every CDR3 protein. The data show about 250,000 distinct CDR3 sequences, with more than 12% seen just once and approximately 10% held by the top ten. The sample comprised memory (CD45RO+) T cells sorted from blood. The receptors come from a woman aged 18-29 years in good health.

This clonotype was picked up many times. This chain joins TRBV6-2 or TRBV6-3 and TRBJ1-5; D call uncertain. This CDR3 contains 13 residues. The V end was cut by 2 bases, the J end by 3 bases, with 5 bases between. Per the germline V gene, CDR1 is MNHEY and CDR2 is SVGEGT. CDR3 sequence reads: CASSYPANQPQHF. In DNA form, the CDR3 reads TGTGCCAGCAGTTACCCAGCCAATCAGCCCCAGCATTTT.

The chain links TRBV20-1 to TRBJ2-7; D is uncertain. Deletions cut 6 bases from V and 3 bases from J, with 18 bases between. Germline values: CDR1 DFQATT, CDR2 SNEGSKA (reference sequence). The CDR3 sequence is 14 residues long. The DNA for the CDR3 is TGCAGTGCATTTAGACCCCTCCCCCGCTACGAGCAGTACTTC. Encoded protein: CSAFRPLPRYEQYF.

This clonotype was seen at least ten times. This chain joins TRBV6-1 and TRBJ1-1; the D gene is possibly TRBD1 (5 bases). The V gene lost 3 bases and the J gene lost 6 bases, with 8 bases spanning the gap. Germline lookup yields CDR1 MNHNS and CDR2 SASEGT. The length of the CDR3 is 12 residues. The CDR3 protein is CASSDRVSEAFF. The CDR3 DNA reads TGTGCCAGCAGTGACAGGGTTTCTGAAGCTTTCTTT.

This rearrangement joins TRBV6-1 to TRBJ2-3; D gene uncertain. From germline, CDR1 is MNHNS and CDR2 SASEGT. The CDR3 length is 15 residues. V was pared by 8 bases and J by 4 bases, with 19 bases between. CDR3 bases: TGTGCCAGCCGAACCTCGGGCTTCCATGCAGATACGCAGTATTTT. This sequence encodes CASRTSGFHADTQYF.

The gene calls are TRBV20-1 and TRBJ1-1; D is ambiguous. This CDR3 is 13 amino acids long. Germline V gene data show CDR1 as DFQATT and CDR2 as SNEGSKA (reference sequence). The CDR3: CSPGRAINTEAFF. The CDR3 nucleotides read TGCAGCCCCGGACGGGCTATCAACACTGAAGCTTTCTTT.

This chain connects TRBV5-6 to TRBJ2-7; 13 bases align to TRBD2. Germline CDR1 and CDR2: SGHDT and YYEEEE. V lost 3 bases and J lost 1; bases outside the gene matches: 4. CDR3 length equals 16 residues. The CDR3 sequence: CASSSRLAGGSYEQYF. The CDR3 nucleotides read TGTGCCAGCAGCTCACGACTAGCGGGGGGATCCTACGAGCAGTACTTC.

The rearrangement joins TRBV28 to TRBJ2-7; no reliable D call. Trimming stripped 8 bases from V and 0 bases from J, with 5 bases between. Germline loops: CDR1 MDHEN, CDR2 SYDVKM. CDR3 length: 11 residues. The CDR3 sequence is CASASSYEQYF. The CDR3 DNA follows: TGTGCCAGCGCGAGCTCCTACGAGCAGTACTTC.

This clonotype occurred a few times. The rearrangement joins TRBV20-1 to TRBJ2-2; perhaps D is TRBD1 or TRBD2 (5 bases each). This CDR3 comprises 14 residues. Trimming shortened V by 5 bases and J by 0 bases, and 10 bases separated the two germline ends. Germline assignment: CDR1 DFQATT and CDR2 SNEGSKA (reference sequence). CDR3 DNA sequence: TGCAGTGCTCCCGGGACGGCGAACACCGGGGAGCTGTTTTTT. Translation gives CSAPGTANTGELFF.

The chain's CDR3 is CASSRQSGTGGYTF. CDR3 nucleotides: TGTGCCAGCAGCCGGCAGTCAGGAACCGGGGGCTACACCTTC. The rearrangement joins TRBV3-1 to TRBJ1-2; the D is unclear. The CDR3 length is 14 residues. V was clipped by 4 bases and J by 8 bases, with 17 bases between them. From germline, CDR1 is LGHDT and CDR2 YNNKEL (reference sequence). The full variable domain, its missing parts supplied by reference TRBV3-1 and TRBJ1-2, is DTAVSQTPKYLVTQMGNDKSIKCEQNLGHDTMYWYKQDSKKFLKIMFSYNNKELIINETVPNRFSPKSPDKAHLNLHINSLELGDSAVYFCASSRQSGTGGYTFGSGTRLTVV.

This clonotype was seen ten or more times. The CDR3 loop is CASSLEGEQYF. The CDR3 DNA sequence: TGCGCCAGCAGCTTGGAAGGCGAGCAGTACTTC. The gene calls are TRBV5-1 and TRBJ2-7; D is unclear. V dropped 0 bases and J dropped 6 bases, with 4 bases sitting between them. Germline V gene sequence: CDR1 SGHRS, CDR2 YFSETQ. CDR3 length: 11 amino acids.

This clonotype has at least ten counts. The chain uses TRBV12-3 or TRBV12-4 and TRBJ1-1; D is possibly TRBD1 (5 bases). This CDR3 is 15 amino acids long. The ends were cut back, 3 bases at V and 3 bases at J, with 14 bases in the middle. The CDR3 is CASSFMGTSYTEAFF. The CDR3 DNA reads TGTGCCAGCAGTTTTATGGGGACCTCGTACACTGAAGCTTTCTTT.

The chain links TRBV6-5 to TRBJ2-5, with 8 nucleotides matching TRBD2. Germline V lookup: CDR1 MNHEY, CDR2 SVGAGI. J was trimmed by 9 bases and V by 4 bases; bases with no gene match: 16. There are 16 residues in the CDR3. The CDR3 loop reads CASSSPPGGVAAAQYF. The CDR3 DNA is TGTGCCAGCAGTTCCCCCCCCGGGGGGGTTGCAGCGGCCCAGTACTTC.

The rearrangement joins TRBV12-3 or TRBV12-4 to TRBJ2-3; the D gene is possibly TRBD1 (6 bases). The CDR3 consists of 15 residues. Trimming removed 3 bases from V and 2 bases from J, with 12 bases in between. The CDR3 is CASSFPGAHTDTQYF. DNA of the CDR3: TGTGCCAGCAGTTTCCCAGGGGCCCACACAGATACGCAGTATTTT.

This clonotype came up many times. The chain joins TRBV20-1 to TRBJ1-2; no clear D. Germline CDR1 and CDR2: DFQATT and SNEGSKA (reference sequence). This CDR3 has 15 residues. V was cut by 4 bases and J by 4 bases, with 19 bases left in between. The CDR3 nucleotides read TGCAGTGCTAAGGGAGGACTCGGGTATAGCTATGGCTACACCTTC. The encoded protein is CSAKGGLGYSYGYTF.

The chain combines TRBV5-1 with TRBJ1-1; D gene unclear. The germline gives CDR1 SGHRS, CDR2 YFSETQ. The V end was cut by 3 bases, the J end by 5 bases, with 11 bases between. The CDR3 runs to 13 residues. CDR3 protein: CASSSGTWTEAFF. The CDR3 bases are TGCGCCAGCAGCTCGGGTACATGGACTGAAGCTTTCTTT.

This clonotype was counted between two and nine times. J is TRBJ1-2 and V is TRBV27; the D is unclear. Deletions cut 6 bases from V and 4 bases from J, with 12 bases between. Germline V gives CDR1 MNHEY, CDR2 SMNVEV (reference sequence). This CDR3 comprises 13 residues. The CDR3 nucleotides are TGTGCCAGCAGGGACGGCACGACCTATGGCTACACCTTC. Translating gives CASRDGTTYGYTF.

This clonotype was counted ten times or more. The rearrangement links TRBV5-1 to TRBJ1-2; 10 bases match TRBD1. Per the germline V gene, CDR1 is SGHRS and CDR2 is YFSETQ. The CDR3 runs 14 residues. Trimming took 7 bases from V and 8 from J; bases not matched to a gene: 11. The CDR3 region is CASSPGQGILGYTF. CDR3 DNA sequence: TGCGCCAGCTCCCCGGGACAGGGGATTTTGGGCTACACCTTC.

The V and J genes are TRBV11-2 and TRBJ1-2, with 7 bases aligning to TRBD1. Germline loops: CDR1 SGHAT, CDR2 FQNNGV. The CDR3 has 13 amino acids. The trim removed 5 bases at V and 5 bases at J, leaving 5 bases unmatched. The CDR3 nucleotides read TGTGCCAGCAGCCGAGACAGGGAGTATGGCTACACCTTC. Translation: CASSRDREYGYTF.

The chain carries TRBV4-3 and TRBJ2-1; the D is unclear. Germline-derived CDR1 and CDR2 are LGHNA and YSLEER. The CDR3 has 13 amino acids. V lost 0 bases and J 5 bases, leaving 5 bases between the germline ends. The DNA for the CDR3 is TGCGCCAGCAGCCAAGAATCGGACAATGAGCAGTTCTTC. Translating it yields CASSQESDNEQFF.

The chain couples TRBV12-3 or TRBV12-4 to TRBJ1-1, with unresolved D. The V and J ends lost 3 bases and 9 bases respectively, with 8 bases between them. This CDR3 spans 11 amino acids. The CDR3 DNA reads as TGTGCCAGCAGTTTCCAGGAAAAAGCTTTCTTT. It encodes CASSFQEKAFF.

This clonotype is a singleton in its sample. This chain links TRBV9 with TRBJ2-5, with 12 bases fitting TRBD2. The CDR3 sequence is 17 residues long. V shed 3 bases, J shed 0 bases, and the junction held 6 bases outside the gene matches. Germline lookup yields CDR1 SGDLS and CDR2 YYNGEE. The CDR3 nucleotides are TGTGCCAGCAGCGCCCGGACTAGCGGGATGTACCAAGAGACCCAGTACTTC. It translates to CASSARTSGMYQETQYF.

This clonotype came up a few times. The rearrangement joins TRBV10-3 to TRBJ1-5; 8 positions agree with TRBD1. Germline V lookup: CDR1 ENHRY, CDR2 SYGVKD. With 4 bases clipped from V and 7 bases from J, the junction kept 3 bases outside the gene matches. The CDR3 is 13 amino acids. Here the CDR3 reads CAISGDRGQPQHF. The CDR3 DNA sequence: TGTGCCATCAGTGGCGACAGGGGACAGCCCCAGCATTTT.

The chain joins TRBV6-4 to TRBJ2-1, with 8 positions matching TRBD2. The germline V gene has CDR1 MRHNA and CDR2 SNTAGT. The J segment lost 2 bases and the V segment lost 4 bases, leaving 4 bases of the junction unmatched. CDR3 length: 15 amino acids. CDR3 nucleotides: TGTGCCAGCAGTGCACTAGCGGAGCCCTACAATGAGCAGTTCTTC. It encodes CASSALAEPYNEQFF.

This clonotype was detected only a few times. V gene TRBV6-1 combines with J gene TRBJ2-4, with D possibly matching TRBD1 (6 bases). Between the trimmed V and J ends, which lost 5 bases and 0 bases, there was a span of 14 bases. This CDR3 contains 16 residues. The germline V gene encodes CDR1 MNHNS and CDR2 SASEGT. The CDR3 region has the DNA TGTGCCAGCAGTAATACAGGGCTGAAAGCCAAAAACATTCAGTACTTC. It is translated as CASSNTGLKAKNIQYF.

This clonotype was counted only a few times. The chain links TRBV2 to TRBJ2-5; TRBD1 agrees at 9 bases. CDR1 and CDR2 from the germline V gene are SNHLY and FYNNEI. The V gene end was trimmed by 6 bases and the J gene end by 5 bases; junction bases not matched to a gene: 1. CDR3 size: 12 residues. CDR3 in amino acids: CASRGQGETQYF. CDR3 bases: TGTGCCAGCAGAGGACAGGGGGAGACCCAGTACTTC.

The J gene is TRBJ2-2, the V gene TRBV12-3 or TRBV12-4; 8 nucleotides align to TRBD1. V lost 4 bases and J lost 4; bases outside the gene matches: 8. The CDR3 has 16 amino acids. The CDR3 is CASSSTDRGSTGELFF. Here the CDR3 DNA reads TGTGCCAGCAGTTCGACAGACAGGGGAAGCACCGGGGAGCTGTTTTTT.

The J gene is TRBJ2-3, the V gene TRBV20-1; no clear D. Germline V gene lookup returns CDR1 DFQATT and CDR2 SNEGSKA (reference sequence). The V end was cut by 6 bases, the J end by 1 base, with 11 bases between. The CDR3 sequence is 13 residues long. The DNA for the CDR3 is TGCAGTGCGCTTCTTTCAGGCACAGATACGCAGTATTTT. It yields the protein CSALLSGTDTQYF.